These T cell receptor beta chains were read from a single sample in a study of blood T cells in healthy people across ages. TCRdb recomputed calls from the 5' RACE reads with MiXCR, one row per CDR3 protein. Of about 1 million distinct CDR3 sequences in the sample, less than 50% were seen once. Material for sequencing was blood. The receptors here all came from a woman in her fifties or sixties in good health. Each CDR3 is given with its conserved first and last residue. The order of the fields is V gene, D gene, clone size, J gene, CDR3 DNA, CDR3 protein. D genes are given only for firm matches. Size is stated for part of the rows, as once, few or many counts, or as a class when the clone is expanded.

v_gene: TRBV4-2; d_gene: -; abundance: -; j_gene: TRBJ1-4; CDR3nt: TGTGCCAGCAGCCAAGATGGGGAAAAACTGTTTTTT; CDR3aa: CASSQDGEKLFF
v_gene: TRBV7-2; d_gene: TRBD2; abundance: -; j_gene: TRBJ2-1; CDR3nt: TGTGCCAGCAGCCGCGCCCCAGCGGGAGGGATTGAGCAGTTCTTC; CDR3aa: CASSRAPAGGIEQFF
v_gene: TRBV10-2; d_gene: -; abundance: -; j_gene: TRBJ2-7; CDR3nt: TGCGCCAGCAGTGACCCCTCGGACACGTACGAGCAGTACTTC; CDR3aa: CASSDPSDTYEQYF
v_gene: TRBV6-1; d_gene: TRBD2; abundance: few; j_gene: TRBJ2-7; CDR3nt: TGTGCCAGCAGTGAAGCCAGGGGACTAGTCTACGAGCAGTACTTC; CDR3aa: CASSEARGLVYEQYF
v_gene: TRBV27; d_gene: TRBD2; abundance: once; j_gene: TRBJ2-1; CDR3nt: TGTGCCAGCAGTTGGATAGCGGGAGGGGTAGGAAATGAGCAGTTCTTC; CDR3aa: CASSWIAGGVGNEQFF
v_gene: TRBV7-9; d_gene: -; abundance: few; j_gene: TRBJ1-2; CDR3nt: TGTGCCAGCAGCTTAAGCCAGGGTCCTAACTATGGCTACACCTTC; CDR3aa: CASSLSQGPNYGYTF
v_gene: TRBV20-1; d_gene: TRBD2; abundance: few; j_gene: TRBJ2-1; CDR3nt: TGCAGTGCTAGAGATAGCGGGGAACTTTACAATGAGCAGTTCTTC; CDR3aa: CSARDSGELYNEQFF
v_gene: TRBV9; d_gene: -; abundance: -; j_gene: TRBJ2-1; CDR3nt: TGTGCCAGCAGCGTACGGATACTCGACAATGAGCAGTTCTTC; CDR3aa: CASSVRILDNEQFF
v_gene: TRBV7-6; d_gene: -; abundance: few; j_gene: TRBJ2-7; CDR3nt: TGTGCCAGCAGCGTAAGGGGAGCATCGCACGAGCAGTACTTC; CDR3aa: CASSVRGASHEQYF
v_gene: TRBV27; d_gene: -; abundance: -; j_gene: TRBJ1-2; CDR3nt: TGTGCCAGCAGTTTATCGGCACAGGGCGGTGGCTACACCTTC; CDR3aa: CASSLSAQGGGYTF
v_gene: TRBV2; d_gene: TRBD1; abundance: few; j_gene: TRBJ2-4; CDR3nt: TGTGCCAGCACAAAACCGGGACAGGGGAGGGAGCAGTACTTC; CDR3aa: CASTKPGQGREQYF
v_gene: TRBV20-1; d_gene: -; abundance: -; j_gene: TRBJ2-7; CDR3nt: TGCAGTGCTAGAGATCTTTTGGGCACCTACGAGCAGTACTTC; CDR3aa: CSARDLLGTYEQYF
v_gene: TRBV20-1; d_gene: TRBD2; abundance: -; j_gene: TRBJ2-1; CDR3nt: TGCAGTGCTAGGCAGCGGGAGCTACTCTACAATGAGCAGTTCTTC; CDR3aa: CSARQRELLYNEQFF
v_gene: TRBV6-1; d_gene: -; abundance: -; j_gene: TRBJ2-4; CDR3nt: TGTGCCAGCAGTGAACCCAACCAGGCCCCCTCCGGGCAAGAAGCCAAAAACATTCAGTACTTC; CDR3aa: CASSEPNQAPSGQEAKNIQYF
v_gene: TRBV7-9; d_gene: TRBD1; abundance: -; j_gene: TRBJ2-5; CDR3nt: TGTGCCAGCAGCTACGCACAGGGGTGGGAAGAGACCCAGTACTTC; CDR3aa: CASSYAQGWEETQYF
v_gene: TRBV7-8; d_gene: -; abundance: -; j_gene: TRBJ2-5; CDR3nt: TGTGCCAGCAGCCCGACAGGTTCAGGGACCCAGTACTTC; CDR3aa: CASSPTGSGTQYF
v_gene: TRBV10-3; d_gene: -; abundance: -; j_gene: TRBJ2-4; CDR3nt: TGTGCCATCAGTGACACGCGGGTTCAGCAGTACTTC; CDR3aa: CAISDTRVQQYF
v_gene: TRBV5-8; d_gene: -; abundance: -; j_gene: TRBJ2-7; CDR3nt: TGTGCCAGCAGCTTGGGCGCCCACCCCAACTACGAGCAGTACTTC; CDR3aa: CASSLGAHPNYEQYF
v_gene: TRBV3-1; d_gene: -; abundance: -; j_gene: TRBJ1-2; CDR3nt: TGTGCCAGCAGCCAAGGGCCAGGTACGGGTAATGGCTACACCTTC; CDR3aa: CASSQGPGTGNGYTF
v_gene: TRBV6-5; d_gene: TRBD2; abundance: -; j_gene: TRBJ2-5; CDR3nt: TGTGCCAGCAGTTACTCGCCAGCGGGATCAGACGAGACCCAGTACTTC; CDR3aa: CASSYSPAGSDETQYF
v_gene: TRBV6-4; d_gene: -; abundance: -; j_gene: TRBJ2-2; CDR3nt: TGTGCCAGTGGACGGGGAAATACCGGGGAGCTGTTTTTT; CDR3aa: CASGRGNTGELFF
v_gene: TRBV4-1; d_gene: -; abundance: -; j_gene: TRBJ2-7; CDR3nt: TGCGCCAGCAGCCAGGGGCCGTGGGACGAGCAGTACTTC; CDR3aa: CASSQGPWDEQYF
v_gene: TRBV10-3; d_gene: -; abundance: -; j_gene: TRBJ2-7; CDR3nt: TGTGCCATCACCGGCGACAGGACCTACGAGCAGTACTTC; CDR3aa: CAITGDRTYEQYF
v_gene: TRBV29-1; d_gene: -; abundance: many; j_gene: TRBJ2-5; CDR3nt: TGCAGCGTTGCTGGGGGTCGCGAGACCCAGTACTTC; CDR3aa: CSVAGGRETQYF
v_gene: TRBV27; d_gene: -; abundance: few; j_gene: TRBJ2-4; CDR3nt: TGTGCCAGCAGTTTGATGTGGGGGAAAAACATTCAGTACTTC; CDR3aa: CASSLMWGKNIQYF
v_gene: TRBV11-2; d_gene: TRBD2; abundance: -; j_gene: TRBJ2-1; CDR3nt: TGTGCCAGCAGCAGGGAGCCGCAGACTAGCGGGAAAAATGAGCAGTTCTTC; CDR3aa: CASSREPQTSGKNEQFF
v_gene: TRBV7-2; d_gene: -; abundance: -; j_gene: TRBJ2-7; CDR3nt: TGTGCCAGCAGCACCGGGACACTTCCCTACGAGCAGTACTTC; CDR3aa: CASSTGTLPYEQYF
v_gene: TRBV18; d_gene: TRBD2; abundance: -; j_gene: TRBJ2-1; CDR3nt: TGTGCCAGCTCACCGACTAGCGGGAGTAGGAACAATGAGCAGTTCTTC; CDR3aa: CASSPTSGSRNNEQFF
v_gene: TRBV25-1; d_gene: -; abundance: -; j_gene: TRBJ2-7; CDR3nt: TGTGCCAGCAGTGGGAGTGGCCAAATATCCTACGAGCAGTACTTC; CDR3aa: CASSGSGQISYEQYF
v_gene: TRBV15; d_gene: -; abundance: -; j_gene: TRBJ2-2; CDR3nt: TGTGCCACCAGCAGAGGCCCATTTGCCACCGGGGAGCTGTTTTTT; CDR3aa: CATSRGPFATGELFF
v_gene: TRBV2; d_gene: TRBD1; abundance: few; j_gene: TRBJ1-5; CDR3nt: TGTGCCGGAACAGACAGGGACAATCAGCCCCAGCATTTT; CDR3aa: CAGTDRDNQPQHF
v_gene: TRBV27; d_gene: TRBD1; abundance: -; j_gene: TRBJ1-2; CDR3nt: TGTGCCAAACTCCACGACAGGGCCTATGGCTACACCTTC; CDR3aa: CAKLHDRAYGYTF
v_gene: TRBV11-2; d_gene: -; abundance: once; j_gene: TRBJ2-7; CDR3nt: TGTGCCAGCAGCGCCAGACTCCGCTACTACGAGCAGTACTTC; CDR3aa: CASSARLRYYEQYF
v_gene: TRBV7-3; d_gene: -; abundance: -; j_gene: TRBJ2-5; CDR3nt: TGTGCCAGCAGCTTCCGAGGGGACCTTCAGACCCAGTACTTC; CDR3aa: CASSFRGDLQTQYF
v_gene: TRBV4-1; d_gene: -; abundance: -; j_gene: TRBJ1-2; CDR3nt: TGCGCCAGCAGCCAAGATCCGGCGACAGCAGAAGCTAACTATGGCTACACCTTC; CDR3aa: CASSQDPATAEANYGYTF
v_gene: TRBV2; d_gene: TRBD2; abundance: -; j_gene: TRBJ2-1; CDR3nt: TGTGCCAGCAGAGGGGCTAGCGGCGTATACAATGAGCAGTTCTTC; CDR3aa: CASRGASGVYNEQFF
v_gene: TRBV20-1; d_gene: TRBD1; abundance: -; j_gene: TRBJ2-7; CDR3nt: TGCAGTGCTAGAGATCACGGACAGGGGGTTCCAACGGCCCAGTACTTC; CDR3aa: CSARDHGQGVPTAQYF
v_gene: TRBV27; d_gene: -; abundance: few; j_gene: TRBJ2-1; CDR3nt: TGTGCCAGCAGTTTATCACACAGGGTCCATGAGCAGTTCTTC; CDR3aa: CASSLSHRVHEQFF
v_gene: TRBV18; d_gene: -; abundance: -; j_gene: TRBJ1-5; CDR3nt: TGTGCCAGTTCAAAAAGAGGGGACAATCAGCCCCAGCATTTT; CDR3aa: CASSKRGDNQPQHF
v_gene: TRBV14; d_gene: TRBD1; abundance: -; j_gene: TRBJ2-1; CDR3nt: TGTGCCAGCAGCCACGGACAGGTCTCCTACAATGAGCAGTTCTTC; CDR3aa: CASSHGQVSYNEQFF
v_gene: TRBV6-2/TRBV6-3; d_gene: -; abundance: once; j_gene: TRBJ1-5; CDR3nt: TGTGCCAGCAGTTATCACCCGGGGGAGGGGAGTCAGCCCCAGCATTTT; CDR3aa: CASSYHPGEGSQPQHF
v_gene: TRBV18; d_gene: -; abundance: -; j_gene: TRBJ2-3; CDR3nt: TGTGCCAGCTCACCACCGTCACTCACCAGCACAGATACGCAGTATTTT; CDR3aa: CASSPPSLTSTDTQYF
v_gene: TRBV20-1; d_gene: -; abundance: -; j_gene: TRBJ2-5; CDR3nt: TGCAGTGCTTTCCGGGCCAAGCAAGAGACCCAGTACTTC; CDR3aa: CSAFRAKQETQYF
v_gene: TRBV6-5; d_gene: TRBD1; abundance: -; j_gene: TRBJ2-1; CDR3nt: TGTGCCAGCAGGGAAGGGACAGGGATTGGCAATGAGCAGTTCTTC; CDR3aa: CASREGTGIGNEQFF
v_gene: TRBV7-3; d_gene: -; abundance: few; j_gene: TRBJ2-3; CDR3nt: TGTGCCAGCAGCCCCGCCGGAGGGCGCGGCACAGATACGCAGTATTTT; CDR3aa: CASSPAGGRGTDTQYF
v_gene: TRBV28; d_gene: TRBD1; abundance: -; j_gene: TRBJ2-1; CDR3nt: TGTGCCAGCAGCCCAAGAGGGACAGGGTGGGTAAATGAGCAGTTCTTC; CDR3aa: CASSPRGTGWVNEQFF
v_gene: TRBV27; d_gene: TRBD2; abundance: -; j_gene: TRBJ2-2; CDR3nt: TGTGCCAGCAGTTTAAAACGGGAGGGCCGAACCGGGGAGCTGTTTTTT; CDR3aa: CASSLKREGRTGELFF
v_gene: TRBV20-1; d_gene: -; abundance: few; j_gene: TRBJ2-7; CDR3nt: TGCAGTGCCTCGGATCGTCTCAACGAGCAGTACTTC; CDR3aa: CSASDRLNEQYF
v_gene: TRBV20-1; d_gene: TRBD1; abundance: -; j_gene: TRBJ2-7; CDR3nt: TGCAGTGCTAGGATACAGGGGCACGAGCAGTACTTC; CDR3aa: CSARIQGHEQYF
v_gene: TRBV6-6; d_gene: -; abundance: -; j_gene: TRBJ1-5; CDR3nt: TGTGCCAGCAGTTACTCGGCCCAGCCCGACAATCAGCCCCAGCATTTT; CDR3aa: CASSYSAQPDNQPQHF
v_gene: TRBV20-1; d_gene: -; abundance: -; j_gene: TRBJ1-4; CDR3nt: TGCAGTGGACTCGGGCGAACTAATGAAAAACTGTTTTTT; CDR3aa: CSGLGRTNEKLFF
v_gene: TRBV27; d_gene: TRBD2; abundance: -; j_gene: TRBJ2-5; CDR3nt: TGTGCCAGCAGTTTAAAACTAGCGGGAGAAGAGACCCAGTACTTC; CDR3aa: CASSLKLAGEETQYF
v_gene: TRBV7-8; d_gene: -; abundance: -; j_gene: TRBJ1-2; CDR3nt: TGTGCCAGCCAGCTTGGACGTCAGAAGTATCTATCCTATGGCTACACCTTC; CDR3aa: CASQLGRQKYLSYGYTF